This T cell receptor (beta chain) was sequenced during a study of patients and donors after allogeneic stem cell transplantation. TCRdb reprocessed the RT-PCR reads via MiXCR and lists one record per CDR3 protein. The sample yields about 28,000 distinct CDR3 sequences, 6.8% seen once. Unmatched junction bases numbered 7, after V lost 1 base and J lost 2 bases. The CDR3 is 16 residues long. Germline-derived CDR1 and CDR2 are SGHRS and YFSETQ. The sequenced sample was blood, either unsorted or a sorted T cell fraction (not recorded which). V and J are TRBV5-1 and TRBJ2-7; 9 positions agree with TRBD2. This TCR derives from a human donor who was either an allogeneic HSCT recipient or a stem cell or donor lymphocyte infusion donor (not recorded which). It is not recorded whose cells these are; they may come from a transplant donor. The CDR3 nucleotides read TGCGCCAGCAGCTTGTGGACGACTAGCGGTCCCTACGAGCAGTACTTC. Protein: CASSLWTTSGPYEQYF.